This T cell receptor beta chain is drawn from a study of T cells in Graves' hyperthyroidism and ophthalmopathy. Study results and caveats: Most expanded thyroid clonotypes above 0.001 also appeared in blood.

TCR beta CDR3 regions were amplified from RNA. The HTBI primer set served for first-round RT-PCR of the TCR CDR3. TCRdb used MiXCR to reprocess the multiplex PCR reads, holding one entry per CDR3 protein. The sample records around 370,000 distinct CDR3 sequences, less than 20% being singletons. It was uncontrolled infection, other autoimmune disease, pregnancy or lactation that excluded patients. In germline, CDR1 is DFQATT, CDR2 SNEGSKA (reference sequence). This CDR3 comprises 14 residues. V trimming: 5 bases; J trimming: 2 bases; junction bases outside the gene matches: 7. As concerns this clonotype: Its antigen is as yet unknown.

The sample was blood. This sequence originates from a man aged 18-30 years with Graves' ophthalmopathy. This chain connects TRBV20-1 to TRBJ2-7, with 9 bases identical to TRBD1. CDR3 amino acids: CSAGRDRVTYEQYF. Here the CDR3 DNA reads TGCAGTGCTGGCCGGGACAGGGTCACCTACGAGCAGTACTTC.